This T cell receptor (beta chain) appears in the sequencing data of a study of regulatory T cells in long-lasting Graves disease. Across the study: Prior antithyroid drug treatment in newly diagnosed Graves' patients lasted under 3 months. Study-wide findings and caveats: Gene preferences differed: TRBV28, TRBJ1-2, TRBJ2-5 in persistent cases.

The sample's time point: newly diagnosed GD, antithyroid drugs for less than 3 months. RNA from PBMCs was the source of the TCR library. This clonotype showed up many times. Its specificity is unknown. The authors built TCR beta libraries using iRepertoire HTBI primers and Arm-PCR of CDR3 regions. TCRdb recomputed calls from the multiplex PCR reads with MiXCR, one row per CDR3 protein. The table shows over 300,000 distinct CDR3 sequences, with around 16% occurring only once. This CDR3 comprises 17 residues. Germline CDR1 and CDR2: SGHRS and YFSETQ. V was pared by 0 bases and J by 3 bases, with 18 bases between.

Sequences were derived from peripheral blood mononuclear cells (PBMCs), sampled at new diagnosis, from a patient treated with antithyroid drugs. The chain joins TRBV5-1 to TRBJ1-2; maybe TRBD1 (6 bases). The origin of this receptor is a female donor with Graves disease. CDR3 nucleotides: TGCGCCAGCAGCTTGGGGGCCCACAGGGAAGAGTACTATGGCTACACCTTC. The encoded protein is CASSLGAHREEYYGYTF. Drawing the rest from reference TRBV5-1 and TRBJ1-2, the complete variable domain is KAGVTQTPRYLIKTRGQQVTLSCSPISGHRSVSWYQQTPGQGLQFLFEYFSETQRNKGNFPGRFSGRQFSNSRSEMNVSTLELGDSALYLCASSLGAHREEYYGYTFGSGTRLTVV.